This T cell receptor beta chain was captured by sequencing in a study of blood T cell repertoires in COVID-19. On the study more broadly: Specimens from acute and convalescent COVID-19 originated in the United States, Italy and Spain.

The V gene's germline CDR1 is MNHEY and CDR2 SVGEGT. The CDR3 covers 17 residues. J gave up 5 bases and V 3 bases, and 14 bases lay outside the gene matches. Original processing methods: Estimated nucleated cell counts came from reference gene primer amplification. Assay: immunoSEQ multiplex PCR; the TCRdb copy retains only in-frame clones and omits some. V, J and clone size are those of that table, while D and trimming were read from the DNA. The profile shows 90,000 to 150,000 clones, about 89% of them singletons. The receptor's source is a human donor with acute or convalescent COVID-19. The donor label of this sample is uncertain. The sequencing input was peripheral blood. This rearrangement joins TRBV6-2 or TRBV6-3 to TRBJ2-5, with 8 bases lining up with TRBD2. Here the CDR3 DNA reads TGTGCCAGCAGTTATAGTCTACAAGCGGGAGATTGGGAGACCCAGTACTTC. Translating it yields CASSYSLQAGDWETQYF.